The 4 T cell receptor beta chains below were found in one sample sequenced in a study of shared clonotypes between healthy human individuals. Sequenced by immunoSEQ multiplex PCR; TCRdb stores in-frame clones only, minus some. The data contain 1.4 million or so clones, approximately 98.5% of them singletons. Sequencing was done on a sample of naive CD4+ T cells sorted from blood. Regarding subset: CD45RA+ positively selected. The receptors were gathered from a man between 25 and 39 years old in good health.

V usage is TRBV10-3 and J usage is TRBJ1-2; D unresolved. Trimming took off 1 base at V and 8 bases at J, with 5 bases between the two ends. Germline V gene data show CDR1 as ENHRY and CDR2 as SYGVKD. This CDR3 region has 11 residues. The CDR3 DNA follows: TGTGCCATCAGTGAGTTGTTGGGCTACACCTTC. It yields the protein CAISELLGYTF.

The chain has TRBV5-1 and TRBJ2-7, with TRBD2 as a possible D gene (7 bases). This CDR3 is built from 15 residues. CDR1 SGHRS and CDR2 YFSETQ come from the germline V gene. Between the trimmed V and J ends, which lost 4 bases and 3 bases, there was a span of 17 bases. Here the CDR3 reads CASSPPSGGSYEQYF. CDR3 sequence (DNA): TGCGCCAGCAGCCCTCCATCGGGGGGCAGCTACGAGCAGTACTTC.

The V gene is TRBV5-1, the J gene TRBJ1-1, with TRBD1 identical over 10 bases. Germline CDR1 and CDR2: SGHRS and YFSETQ. The CDR3 has 15 amino acids. The V segment lost 4 bases and the J segment 4 bases; nucleotides outside the gene matches: 7. The chain's CDR3 is CASSPGTGVATEAFF. The CDR3 DNA follows: TGCGCCAGCAGCCCAGGGACAGGGGTTGCCACTGAAGCTTTCTTT.

The chain has TRBV19 and TRBJ2-7; 9 bases line up with TRBD1. The V and J ends lost 8 bases and 1 base, in that order; junction bases with no gene match: 15. The CDR3 runs 17 residues. Per germline, CDR1 LNHDA and CDR2 SQIVND (reference sequence). In DNA form, the CDR3 reads TGTGCCAGTTCCTCCTGGGGGGGACAGGGAATATCCTACGAGCAGTACTTC. Translating it yields CASSSWGGQGISYEQYF.